These T cell receptor beta chains were read from a single sample in a study of response to subunit inactivated influenza vaccine. Each CDR3 protein is one row after TCRdb ran MiXCR on the RT-PCR reads. The sample has 500,000 to 600,000 distinct CDR3 sequences, approximately 15% seen once. The sequenced sample was CD4+ T cells sorted from PBMCs, obtained roughly 24 months after vaccination. These receptors were obtained from a man in his fifties or sixties who received an inactivated influenza vaccine. CDR3s include the opening cysteine and the closing phenylalanine or tryptophan. A D gene is named only where the DNA matches it firmly. The listing skips clone size in some rows; elsewhere it reads once, few, many or a size class.

clone_size,d_call,j_call,v_call,cdr3_nt,cdr3_aa
NA,TRBD1,TRBJ2-1,TRBV7-2,TGTGCCAGCAGCTCCGGACAGGGTGAGCAGTTCTTC,CASSSGQGEQFF
NA,TRBD2,TRBJ2-3,TRBV11-1,TGTGCCAGCAGCTCGGGACTAGCGGGAGCGGGTTTGACAGATACGCAGTATTTT,CASSSGLAGAGLTDTQYF
NA,NA,TRBJ1-4,TRBV2,TGTGCCAGCAAAAAAACCAGGGATTCTGAGGAAAAACTGTTTTTT,CASKKTRDSEEKLFF
many,NA,TRBJ1-2,TRBV12-3/TRBV12-4,TGTGCCAGCAGTCTGGACGCCTATGGCTACACCTTC,CASSLDAYGYTF
NA,NA,TRBJ2-7,TRBV7-9,TGTGCCAGCAGCTTAGGCGGGGCAGGCTGGTACGAGCAGTACTTC,CASSLGGAGWYEQYF
once,NA,TRBJ2-7,TRBV21-1,TGTGCCAGCAGCAAAGTCACGGGAAAGTACGAGCAGTACTTC,CASSKVTGKYEQYF
NA,NA,TRBJ2-3,TRBV20-1,TGCAGTGAGCACCCTCGTGGTGGCACAGATACGCAGTATTTT,CSEHPRGGTDTQYF
NA,NA,TRBJ2-1,TRBV29-1,TGCAGCGCCCCGTTTTCAGGGGACTACAATGAGCAGTTCTTC,CSAPFSGDYNEQFF
NA,NA,TRBJ2-5,TRBV28,TGTGCCAGCAGCCAAGGGAAGCCTCCTGAGACCCAGTACTTC,CASSQGKPPETQYF
few,NA,TRBJ2-7,TRBV2,TGTGCCAGCACCAGCTTGGGGGGCGCCTACGAGCAGTACTTC,CASTSLGGAYEQYF
NA,NA,TRBJ2-2,TRBV28,TGTGCCAGCAGTTTATCTCTCCGGGTGGAGCTGTTTTTT,CASSLSLRVELFF
NA,TRBD2,TRBJ2-1,TRBV24-1,TGTGCCACCAGTGACCCACTAGCGGGAGGGTCTGGTGAGCAGTTCTTC,CATSDPLAGGSGEQFF
few,NA,TRBJ1-6,TRBV20-1,TGCAGTGCTAGCGTTACTACGGGACAAAATAATTCACCCCTCCACTTT,CSASVTTGQNNSPLHF
NA,TRBD2,TRBJ2-5,TRBV6-2/TRBV6-3,TGTGCCAGCCTTAAAGCTAGCGGGGGAAAAGAGACCCAGTACTTC,CASLKASGGKETQYF
NA,TRBD2,TRBJ2-5,TRBV15,TGTGCCACCAGCAGGGACATAGCGGGAGGAACAGAGACCCAGTACTTC,CATSRDIAGGTETQYF
NA,TRBD1,TRBJ2-7,TRBV7-2,TGTGCCAGCCGCCCAGGGGGCCCTTACGAGCAGTACTTC,CASRPGGPYEQYF
few,NA,TRBJ2-2,TRBV6-1,TGTGCCAGCACGCCTTGGCAGGGGTGGACCGGGGAGCTGTTTTTT,CASTPWQGWTGELFF
few,NA,TRBJ2-1,TRBV19,TGTGCCAGTAGTATAGATCGGCTGGGCCATGAGCAGTTCTTC,CASSIDRLGHEQFF
many,NA,TRBJ1-2,TRBV7-9,TGTGCCAGCAGCCTGCAGGGTATTGGCTACACCTTC,CASSLQGIGYTF
few,NA,TRBJ2-2,TRBV14,TGTGCCAGCAGCCAAGGACTACCCACCGGGGAGCTGTTTTTT,CASSQGLPTGELFF
few,TRBD2,TRBJ2-5,TRBV6-2/TRBV6-3,TGTGCCAGCAGTCATCCCTTAGCGGGAGCGGGGAAGACCCAGTACTTC,CASSHPLAGAGKTQYF
many,NA,TRBJ2-5,TRBV15,TGTGCCACCAGCAGAGAGGAAGTCGAGGCTAGGGAGACCCAGTACTTC,CATSREEVEARETQYF